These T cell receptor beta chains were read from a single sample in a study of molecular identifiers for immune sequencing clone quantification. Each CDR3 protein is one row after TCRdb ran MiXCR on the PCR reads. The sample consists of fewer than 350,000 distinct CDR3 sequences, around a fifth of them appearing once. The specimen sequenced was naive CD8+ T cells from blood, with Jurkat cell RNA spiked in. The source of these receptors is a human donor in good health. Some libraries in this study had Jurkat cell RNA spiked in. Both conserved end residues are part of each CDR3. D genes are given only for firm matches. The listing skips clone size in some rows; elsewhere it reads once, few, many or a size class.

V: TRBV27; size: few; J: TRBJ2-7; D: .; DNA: TGTGCCGGCAGTTTCGGACCGATGAGCTACGAGCAGTACTTC; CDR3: CAGSFGPMSYEQYF
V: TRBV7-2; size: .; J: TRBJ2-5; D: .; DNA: TGTGCCAGCAGCTCCTCGCGGTCGCTAGGGGAGACCCAGTACTTC; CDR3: CASSSSRSLGETQYF
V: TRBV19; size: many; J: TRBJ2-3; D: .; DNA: TGTGCCAGTAGTCCTGACGGAGATACGCAGTATTTT; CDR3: CASSPDGDTQYF
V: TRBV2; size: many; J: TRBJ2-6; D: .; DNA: TGTGCCAGCACCGAGGAGCCTGCTGGAGGGGCCAACGTCCTGACTTTC; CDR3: CASTEEPAGGANVLTF
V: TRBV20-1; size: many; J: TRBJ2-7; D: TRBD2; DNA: TGCAGTGCTAGAGTCAGCGGGGGGGGATACTACGAGCAGTACTTC; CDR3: CSARVSGGGYYEQYF
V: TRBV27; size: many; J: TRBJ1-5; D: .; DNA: TGTGCCAGCAGTTTATCAGTTAATCAGCCCCAGCATTTT; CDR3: CASSLSVNQPQHF
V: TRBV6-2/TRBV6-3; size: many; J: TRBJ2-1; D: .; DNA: TGTGCCAGCAGTTGGGTCGATGAGCAGTTCTTC; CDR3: CASSWVDEQFF
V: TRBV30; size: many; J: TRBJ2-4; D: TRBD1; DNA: TGTGCCTTCCCGACAGGGGATGCCAAAAACATTCAGTACTTC; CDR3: CAFPTGDAKNIQYF
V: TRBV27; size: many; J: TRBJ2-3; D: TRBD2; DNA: TGTGCCAGCACCCCTGGGAGGGGCTTCAGCCCAGATACGCAGTATTTT; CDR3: CASTPGRGFSPDTQYF
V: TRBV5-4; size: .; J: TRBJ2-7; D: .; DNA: TGTGCCAGCAGCTTGGGGGGGAGGACAGGATTGGAGCAGTACTTC; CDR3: CASSLGGRTGLEQYF
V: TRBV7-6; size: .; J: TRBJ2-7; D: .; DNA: TGTGCCAGCAGCTTAACCCCGGGAAGCTACGAGCGGTACTTC; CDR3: CASSLTPGSYERYF
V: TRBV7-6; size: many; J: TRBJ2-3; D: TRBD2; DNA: TGTGCCAGCAGCTTAGACGCCCCGAAGAGGGGCGGGAGGCGGGCAGATACGCAGTATTTT; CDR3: CASSLDAPKRGGRRADTQYF
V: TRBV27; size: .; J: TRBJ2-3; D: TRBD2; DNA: TGTGCCAGCAGTTCTTTGGGGGTAGCGGGGCCCAGCACAGATACGCAGTATTTT; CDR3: CASSSLGVAGPSTDTQYF
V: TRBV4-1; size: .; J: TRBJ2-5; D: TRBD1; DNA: TGCGCCAGCAGCCAGGGCAGGGGGCCACAAGAGGTCCAGTACTTC; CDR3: CASSQGRGPQEVQYF
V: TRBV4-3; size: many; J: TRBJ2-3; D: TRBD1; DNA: TGCGCCAGCAGCCAAGATCCGCGACAGGGCGATACGCAGTATTTT; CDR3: CASSQDPRQGDTQYF
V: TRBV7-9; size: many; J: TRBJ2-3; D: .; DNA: TGTGCCAGCAGTACGTCCGACGGCACAGATACGCAGTATTTT; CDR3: CASSTSDGTDTQYF
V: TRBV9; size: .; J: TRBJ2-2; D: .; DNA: TGTGCCAGCAGCTCCCAGGACACCGGGGAGCTGTTTTTT; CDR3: CASSSQDTGELFF
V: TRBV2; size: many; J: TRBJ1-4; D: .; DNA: .; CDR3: CASSTSEETNEKLFF
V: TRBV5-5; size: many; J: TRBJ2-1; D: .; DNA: TGTGCCAGCACACCCGGTGGCCAGGGTGCCTACAATGAGCAGTTCTTC; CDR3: CASTPGGQGAYNEQFF
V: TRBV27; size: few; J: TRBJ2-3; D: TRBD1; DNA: TGTGCCAGCAGTTTATGGGGACAGCTCACAGATACGCAGTATTTT; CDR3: CASSLWGQLTDTQYF
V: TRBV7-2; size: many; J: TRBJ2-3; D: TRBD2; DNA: TGTGCCAGCAGCTCGCGGGGGGCGGGGGGCCGCACAGATACGCAGTATTTT; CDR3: CASSSRGAGGRTDTQYF
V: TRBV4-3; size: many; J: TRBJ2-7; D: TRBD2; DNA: TGCGCCAGCAGCCAAGCGGCCGGGACTAGCTGGTACGAGCAGTACTTC; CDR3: CASSQAAGTSWYEQYF
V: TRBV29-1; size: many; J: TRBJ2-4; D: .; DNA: TGCAGCGTCGAGGCGGGGTCCAAAAACATTCAGTACTTC; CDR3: CSVEAGSKNIQYF
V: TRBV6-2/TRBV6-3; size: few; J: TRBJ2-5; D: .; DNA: TGTGCCAGCACCACGTGGGAACACCAAGAGACCCAGTACTTC; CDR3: CASTTWEHQETQYF
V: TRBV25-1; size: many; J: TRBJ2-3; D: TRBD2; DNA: TGTGCCAGCAGTGAACTTGGTAGCGGGAGTTCAGATACGCAGTATTTT; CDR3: CASSELGSGSSDTQYF
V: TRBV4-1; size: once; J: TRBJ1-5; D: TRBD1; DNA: TGCGCCAGCGGCCAAGAGGTACAGGGGGCGGCGCAGCCCCAGCATTTT; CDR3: CASGQEVQGAAQPQHF